The T cell receptor (beta chain) described here comes from a study of shared clonotypes between healthy human individuals. Study observations and caveats: Only blood was sampled, and tissue TCR repertoires likely differ from blood ones. Expectations were that clonotype sharing among donors would be affected by sequencing depth.

Researchers partitioned CD4+ cells into CD45RA+ naive and CD45RA-negative memory subsets. About this clone: The antigen remains unidentified.

Deep-level settings were used for running the assay. Produced via immunoSEQ multiplex PCR; TCRdb's table is partial and in-frame only. This repertoire shows over a million clones, approximately 98% found once; its top ten account for less than 0.55%. Looked up from germline, CDR1 is SGHRS and CDR2 is YFSETQ. The length of the CDR3 is 16 residues. V lost 3 bases and J lost 7, with 17 bases in between. Sequencing was performed on naive CD4+ T cells sorted from blood. Subset noted: CD45RA+ positively selected. This TCR came from a man aged 30-40 years in good health. The rearrangement links TRBV5-1 to TRBJ1-6; perhaps TRBD1 as D (6 bases). CDR3 in DNA: TGCGCCAGCAGCTGGGGGCGCCAGCCCACAAATTCACCCCTCCACTTT. This encodes CASSWGRQPTNSPLHF.